This TCR beta chain was sequenced for a study of CDR3 diversity in severe acne. In TCRdb, the PCR reads were re-called with MiXCR into one record per CDR3 protein. The sample records 79,000 or so distinct CDR3 sequences, approximately 49% being singletons. CDR1 and CDR2 from the germline V gene are KGHDR and SFDVKD. This CDR3 spans 15 amino acids. Trimming removed 5 bases from V and 0 bases from J, with 7 bases in between. The sequence was collected from a male donor with severe acne vulgaris. The chain has TRBV24-1 and TRBJ1-6; D not certain. The sample taken for sequencing was blood. The CDR3 coding sequence is TGTGCCACCAGTGGGTGGCCCTCCTATAATTCACCCCTCCACTTT. As protein: CATSGWPSYNSPLHF.